This T cell receptor beta chain was retrieved from a study of response to subunit inactivated influenza vaccine. In regard to this clonotype: Its cognate antigen is unknown.

TCRdb processed the RT-PCR reads anew with MiXCR; each CDR3 protein has one entry. Among about 190,000 distinct CDR3 sequences, around 15% were seen once, and the ten largest hold 26%. Study-wide points: The authors put forward the suggestion that each seasonal influenza vaccination may bring in only a limited number of new T cells.

The CDR3 length is 13 residues. The V and J ends lost 8 bases and 9 bases, in that order; junction bases with no gene match: 9. Germline V gene data show CDR1 as MNHEY and CDR2 as SVGEGT. The chain has TRBV6-2 or TRBV6-3 and TRBJ2-1, with 8 bases aligning to TRBD1. The material sequenced was CD8+ T cells sorted from PBMCs, taken about 5 days after vaccination. The TCR sequence derives from a man aged 50-60 years who received an inactivated influenza vaccine. CDR3 protein: CASRQGWISEQFF. For the CDR3, the DNA is TGTGCCAGCCGACAGGGGTGGATCAGTGAGCAGTTCTTC.